This T cell receptor (beta chain) was obtained from a study of blood T cells in healthy people across ages (dated by TCRdb to between 2014 and 2017). Regarding the complete study: In model experiments, roughly one uniquely barcoded TCR beta cDNA molecule per two T cells was captured by template switching. The study measured age-related changes in TCR beta repertoire diversity using deep sequencing normalized with unique cDNA molecular identifiers. Two additional independent replicas of 1 million unique cDNA reads from the same blood draw were analyzed for two donors (one aged 18 to 30 and one aged 80 or older). To avoid experimental bias, donors of different ages were randomly spread across the sequencing lanes. The donors were split into four age groups: young (average about 16 years), middle-aged (nearly 40), aged (roughly 65) and long-lived (over 80).

To prepare the library, 5' RACE was applied. A second roughly 7 to 11 cycle PCR used a sample-barcoded 5' primer and a J-beta primer mix. A unique molecular identifier was introduced onto each TCR beta cDNA molecule by a template-switch 5' adaptor carrying 12 random nucleotides. At least 2.5 million CDR3-containing paired-end reads were obtained from each sample. All of the RNA was converted into first-strand cDNA using the Mint cDNA synthesis kit, with a TRBC-specific oligonucleotide serving as the primer. Following uracil-DNA glycosylase treatment, all cDNA underwent a first 18-cycle PCR with the universal primers M1SS and BC2_uni_R. In the source study's methods: Each sample was normalized by randomly selecting 1 million high-quality reads, each carrying a distinct molecular identifier. Reads sharing molecular identifiers were discarded rather than binned into consensus sequences. CDR3 identification, clonotype clustering and error correction used MiTCR with a Q25 quality threshold and the strictest error-elimination algorithm. A nonparametric unseen species model using Euler transformation provided a lower-bound estimate of total TCR beta diversity. Starting from the raw public reads, TCRdb applied fastp trimming at Q25, assembled clones with MiXCR and retained in-frame beta chains. Records with the same CDR3 protein are collapsed into one entry carrying the most frequent genes and DNA. The authors' filters were not applied to this entry. The sample yields fewer than 2 million distinct CDR3 sequences; about two fifths were counted once. More than 20% of the sample is taken by the ten largest.

For CDR1 and CDR2, the germline V gene lists SGHRS and YFSETQ. Trimming removed 4 bases from V and 0 bases from J, leaving 13 bases between the germline ends. The CDR3 spans 16 residues, from the cysteine through the phenylalanine. The read is trimmed to its CDR3 DNA, 48 bases read in frame from base 1. Study-wide conclusions, independent of this receptor: Because donor CMV infection status was unknown, age-related changes in expanded clonotypes were potentially confounded. Bulk unsorted PBMC profiling prevented conclusive comparison of naive and antigen-experienced compartments. Estimates of total diversity based on one million sequenced T cells were regarded as lower bounds and as underestimates. Compared with the aged group, the long-lived group had more naive CD4+ T cells, fewer expanded clones and increased TCR diversity, a pattern suggesting age selection. The percentage of naive T cells measured by flow cytometry correlated strongly with observed TCR beta diversity. Observed TCR beta diversity per million T cells fell roughly linearly with age, and a significant reduction was already apparent by age roughly 41.

This clonotype has only a few counts. Its antigen remains undetermined. It has no much larger one-base neighbor in the sample; base qualities were not kept. The 39 donors, aged about 6 to 95 years, were systemically healthy Caucasian individuals from Russia. About 9.8 milliliters of peripheral blood were drawn from each donor into EDTA-treated Vacutainer tubes. Ficoll-Paque density-gradient centrifugation was used to isolate PBMCs, with at least 6.5 million per sample. Trizol reagent was used to extract total RNA from the PBMCs, yielding at least 5.5 micrograms per sample. For every donor, an aliquot of PBMCs went through flow cytometry to measure the percentages of naive CD45RAhigh/CD27high T cells.

This chain joins TRBV5-1 to TRBJ2-2; TRBD1 is a possible D gene, resting on 6 matching bases. The sequence derives from a human donor in good health. Sequencing was performed on blood. In nucleotides, the sequence is TGCGCCAGCAGCACAGCCGGGACAACGAACACCGGGGAGCTGTTTTTT. Translation gives CASSTAGTTNTGELFF.